This T cell receptor (beta chain) appears in the sequencing data of a study of beta chain features in type 1 diabetes. Heparinised blood was drawn once per donor, averaging about 116 mL. A CD45RO/CCR7/CD25/CD127/CD95/CD27 panel sorted naive, central memory, regulatory and stem cell-like memory CD4+ cells. General study points: Shorter TCRB CDR3s, moderately but significantly so, marked every one of the four CD4+ subsets in Type 1 diabetes patients. Any HLA-type effect on TCRB rearrangement remained unresolved here.

Note on this clone: What it recognizes is unknown. Other DNA sequences in the same sample also yield this CDR3.

The V end lost 5 bases, the J end lost 4 bases, and 6 bases lay between the germline ends. This CDR3 contains 11 residues. CDR1 is GTSNPN and CDR2 is SVGIG in the germline V gene (reference sequence). Expressed TCRB transcripts got sequenced, as all isolated RNA was reverse transcribed. Sequenced naive, central memory and regulatory T cell samples produced an average of about 3.57 million reads. Clones were read by immunoSEQ multiplex PCR, and TCRdb kept only the in-frame ones, dropping some. The sample has about 170,000 clones; less than 10% are singletons. The receptor comes from a man between 18 and 35 years old with type 1 diabetes. Sequenced: central memory CD4+ T cells from blood. The rearrangement uses TRBV30 and TRBJ1-3, with a possible D match to TRBD1 (6 bases). The CDR3 DNA sequence: TGTGCCTGGGGGGGCGGAAACACCATATATTTT. Its protein product is CAWGGGNTIYF.